Detailed here is one TCR beta chain. The target antigen is unknown. The repertoire was sequenced with immunoSEQ multiplex PCR; TCRdb's copy has only in-frame clones and lacks some. This repertoire shows more than 20,000 clones, about 79% found once; its top ten account for 5.5% to 6.5%. Germline V gene lookup returns CDR1 SGHVS and CDR2 FQNEAQ. The CDR3 spans 16 residues. Deletions cut 4 bases from V and 0 bases from J, with 13 bases between. Ahead of sequencing, the ViraFEST assay grew antigen-specific CD4+ T cells using viral peptide pools. CD4+ T cell isolation took place after nine to eleven days of culture. Of the BNT162b2 and mRNA-1273 vaccines, participants received two doses of one or the other. These data come from a study of vaccination effects on CD4 cells after COVID-19. General study points: After vaccination, at late timepoints, clones induced by infection and by vaccine contracted markedly.

Here the sequenced sample was CD4+ T cells from PBMCs cultured with SARS-CoV-2 spike peptides, taken after COVID-19 vaccination. The chain links TRBV7-8 to TRBJ2-4; D not resolved. The source is a human donor who received a COVID-19 vaccine. Some clones in this sample may be carry-over from other donors' samples. The CDR3 DNA reads TGTGCCAGCAGCTCCACCAGGATTTTAGCCAAAAACATTCAGTACTTC. Its translation: CASSSTRILAKNIQYF.